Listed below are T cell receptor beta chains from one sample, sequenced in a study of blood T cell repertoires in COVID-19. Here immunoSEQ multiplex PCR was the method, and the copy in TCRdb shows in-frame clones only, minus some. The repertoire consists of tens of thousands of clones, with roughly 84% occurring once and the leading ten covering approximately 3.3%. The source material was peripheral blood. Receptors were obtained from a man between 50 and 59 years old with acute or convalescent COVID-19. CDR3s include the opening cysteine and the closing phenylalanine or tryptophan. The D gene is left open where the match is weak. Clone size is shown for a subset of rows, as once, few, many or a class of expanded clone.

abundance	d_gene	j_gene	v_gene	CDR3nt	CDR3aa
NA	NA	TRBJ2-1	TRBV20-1	TGCAGTGCTAGTCGAGCGAATGAGCAGTTCTTC	CSASRANEQFF
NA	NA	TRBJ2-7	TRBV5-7	TGTGCCAGCAGCTTAAGCGCCAATATCACCTACGAGCAGTACTTC	CASSLSANITYEQYF
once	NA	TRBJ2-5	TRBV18	TGTGCCAGCTCCCGAACCACAGGGGAGACCCAGTACTTC	CASSRTTGETQYF
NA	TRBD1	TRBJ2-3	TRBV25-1	TGTGCCAGCACACCAAATCCCGGGACAGGGATTAATACGCAGTATTTT	CASTPNPGTGINTQYF
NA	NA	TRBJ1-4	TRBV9	TGTGCCAGCAGCCCGCAGGGGACTAATGAAAAACTGTTTTTT	CASSPQGTNEKLFF
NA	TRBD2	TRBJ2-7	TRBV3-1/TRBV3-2	TGTGCCAGCAGCCCCGCGGGGGGCTCATCCTACGAGCAGTACTTC	CASSPAGGSSYEQYF
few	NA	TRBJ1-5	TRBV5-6	TGTGCCAGCAGGATACAGGGCTATAGCAATCAGCCCCAGCATTTT	CASRIQGYSNQPQHF
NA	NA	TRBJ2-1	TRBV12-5	TGTGCTAGTGGTTTGACCTGTTGGAGAGCGACTTACAATGAGCAGTTCTTC	CASGLTCWRATYNEQFF
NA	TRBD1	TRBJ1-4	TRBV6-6	TGTGCCTCCCTAGCGTCAGGGGGCATGGAAAAACTGTTTTTT	CASLASGGMEKLFF
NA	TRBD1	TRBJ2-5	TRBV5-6	TGTGCCAGCAGCGAATCCCCCGGACAGGGAGGATCCCAAGAGACCCAGTACTTC	CASSESPGQGGSQETQYF
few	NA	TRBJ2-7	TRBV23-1	TGCGCCAGCAGCCGCCGCTCCGGGGGCTACGAGCAGTACTTC	CASSRRSGGYEQYF
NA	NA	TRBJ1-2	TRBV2	TGTGCCAGCAGTGAGCCGGTTGAATATGGCTACACCTTC	CASSEPVEYGYTF
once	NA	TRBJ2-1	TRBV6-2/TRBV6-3	TGTGCCAGCAGTTACTCGCATAGCCTGAGCTCCTACAATGAGCAGTTCTTC	CASSYSHSLSSYNEQFF
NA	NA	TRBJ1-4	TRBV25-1	TGTGCCAGCAGTGATAAGGGGCTCGGGGAAAAACTGTTTTTT	CASSDKGLGEKLFF